The T cell receptor beta chain under discussion was sequenced for a study of T cells in Graves' hyperthyroidism and ophthalmopathy. Study-wide points: Among clonotypes expanded in thyroid above 0.001, most were also found in blood. From stable hyperthyroidism, ophthalmopathy was separated by a 13 V-J model.

The investigators amplified TCR beta CDR3 regions from RNA transcripts. Initially, a first-round RT-PCR of the TCR CDR3 employed the HTBI primer set. TCRdb itself ran the multiplex PCR reads through MiXCR, one entry per CDR3 protein. The sample lists roughly 570,000 distinct CDR3 sequences; approximately 44% were seen once. Hyperthyroidism, newly diagnosed and lasting under 2 months, affected patients aged 18 to 65. Not enrolled were patients with uncontrolled infection, other autoimmune disease, pregnancy or lactation. The ends lost 7 bases at V and 2 bases at J; junction bases unmatched: 9. The CDR3 has 15 amino acids. CDR1 MDHEN and CDR2 SYDVKM come from the germline V gene. As for this clonotype: Its antigen is unknown.

The chain uses TRBV28 and TRBJ2-3; TRBD2 aligns across 7 bases. This TCR was recovered from a woman under 30 with Graves' hyperthyroidism. The source material was peripheral blood or thyroid tissue (not recorded which). CDR3 amino acids: CASTVTSRDTDTQYF. As DNA, the CDR3 is TGTGCCAGCACGGTGACTAGCAGAGACACAGATACGCAGTATTTT.